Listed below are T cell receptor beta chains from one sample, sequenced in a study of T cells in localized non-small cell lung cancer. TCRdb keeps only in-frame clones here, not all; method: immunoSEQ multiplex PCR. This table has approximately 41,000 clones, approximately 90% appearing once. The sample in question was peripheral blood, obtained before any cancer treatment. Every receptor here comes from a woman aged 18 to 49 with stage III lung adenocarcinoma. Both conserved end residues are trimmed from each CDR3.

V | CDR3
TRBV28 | ASSPGTATNYGYT
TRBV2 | ASSGTGAKETQY
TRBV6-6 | ASSYQVFYGYT
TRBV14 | ASSFIRDDAFEAF
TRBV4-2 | ASSQDIGTYPF
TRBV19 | ASRLRAGSYTIY
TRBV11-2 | ASSLNGWDEQF
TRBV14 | ASSQMRNTEAF
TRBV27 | ASRGRYYNEQF
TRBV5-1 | ASSSDRVNTGELF
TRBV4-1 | ASSHESGRLNTEAF
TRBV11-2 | ASSRLVGTAYEQY
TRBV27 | ASSVPGQGHTGELF
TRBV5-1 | ASSLVAGLNTEAF
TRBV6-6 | ASRPSRTGANVLT
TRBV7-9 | ASSENRVGSPLH
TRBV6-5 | ASSYKAEGNTEAF
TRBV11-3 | ASSLEGSNTEAF
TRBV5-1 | ASSFRGFDSGANVLT
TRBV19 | ASSMQEGLGTQY
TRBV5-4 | ASSLEGTGNEQF
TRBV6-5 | ATLPGGSGANVLT
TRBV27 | ASRLRDGSYNEQF
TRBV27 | ASSSPAWYNEQF
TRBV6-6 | ASSPRQATEAF
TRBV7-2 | ASSLGTGAYGYT
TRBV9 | ASSVRLAGDTDTQY
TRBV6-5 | ASSPPGRGELF
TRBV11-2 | ASSPRPGTGSGEKLF
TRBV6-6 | ASSYAGTGNTEAF
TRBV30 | AWVQGRGEVGGANVLT
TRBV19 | GSSVTVLGSGANVLT
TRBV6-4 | ASSARDMDTQY
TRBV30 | AWSGDRGPAGVPFTSTDTQY
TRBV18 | ASSQDRYEQY
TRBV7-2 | ASSLAPGQRREQY
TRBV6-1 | ATGDPNTEAF
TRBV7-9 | ASNNPGGQGELF
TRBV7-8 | ASSGDRGGRTEAF
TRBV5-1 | ASSREEETQY